These T cell receptor beta chains were read from a single sample in a study of T-cell memory formation after mild COVID-19. TCRdb fed the 5' RACE reads into MiXCR, producing one record per CDR3 protein. The table has about 470,000 distinct CDR3 sequences, around a quarter seen once. What was sequenced was PBMCs or a T cell subset sorted from them (not recorded which). The origin of the receptors is an adult woman who had mild COVID-19 (a few samples of this study predate the infection). Cell type and time point are not known. CDR3s include the opening cysteine and the closing phenylalanine or tryptophan. D genes are given only for firm matches. The size entry is marked missing in some rows and otherwise reads once, few, many or a size class.

>few|TRBV11-2|TRBJ2-1|TRBD2
CASSLYGGNSYNEQFF
TGTGCCAGCAGCTTGTACGGGGGGAACTCCTACAATGAGCAGTTCTTC
>.|TRBV12-3/TRBV12-4|TRBJ1-1|.
CASSPQGRVNTEAFF
TGTGCCAGCAGTCCCCAGGGGAGGGTGAACACTGAAGCTTTCTTT
>.|TRBV7-9|TRBJ1-1|.
CASSRLWGEDTEAFF
TGTGCCAGCAGCCGTCTGTGGGGGGAAGACACTGAAGCTTTCTTT
>few|TRBV12-3/TRBV12-4|TRBJ2-1|TRBD2
CASSVTSGGYSSYNEQFF
TGTGCCAGCAGTGTTACTAGCGGGGGATACAGCTCCTACAATGAGCAGTTCTTC
>.|TRBV28|TRBJ2-5|TRBD1
CASSLRDRVTEETQYF
TGTGCCAGCAGTTTACGGGACAGGGTTACGGAAGAGACCCAGTACTTC
>few|TRBV2|TRBJ1-3|.
CASSEYRVKDTIYF
TGTGCCAGCAGTGAATATCGGGTAAAAGACACCATATATTTT
>few|TRBV7-9|TRBJ1-2|.
CASSLNQGTNYGYTF
TGTGCCAGCAGCTTAAACCAGGGCACCAACTATGGCTACACCTTC
>.|TRBV9|TRBJ2-7|.
CASSPTTSRNGYYEQYF
TGTGCCAGCAGCCCAACGACGTCCCGGAACGGATACTACGAGCAGTACTTC
>.|TRBV7-3|TRBJ2-3|TRBD2
CASSRSGTPADTQYF
TGTGCCAGCAGCCGTAGCGGGACCCCGGCAGATACGCAGTATTTT
>.|TRBV12-3/TRBV12-4|TRBJ2-3|TRBD2
CASSSRTRSTDTQYF
TGTGCCAGCAGTTCACGGACTAGAAGCACAGATACGCAGTATTTT
>many|TRBV30|TRBJ2-7|.
CAWSHPGPQYF
TGTGCCTGGAGTCACCCGGGACCGCAGTACTTC